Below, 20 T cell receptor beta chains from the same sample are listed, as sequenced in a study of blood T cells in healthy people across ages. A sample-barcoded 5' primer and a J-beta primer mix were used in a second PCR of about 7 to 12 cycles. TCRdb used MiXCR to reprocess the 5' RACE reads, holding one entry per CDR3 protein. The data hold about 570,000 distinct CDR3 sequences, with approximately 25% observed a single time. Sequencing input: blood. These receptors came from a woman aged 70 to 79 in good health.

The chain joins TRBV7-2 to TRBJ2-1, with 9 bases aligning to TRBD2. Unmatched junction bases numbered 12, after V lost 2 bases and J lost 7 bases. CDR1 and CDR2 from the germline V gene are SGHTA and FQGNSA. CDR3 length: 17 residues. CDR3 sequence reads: CASSLYVTGTSQNEQFF. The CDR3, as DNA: TGTGCCAGCAGCTTATATGTAACCGGGACTAGCCAGAATGAGCAGTTCTTC. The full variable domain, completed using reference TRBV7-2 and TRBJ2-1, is GAGVSQSPSNKVTEKGKDVELRCDPISGHTALYWYRQSLGQGLEFLIYFQGNSAPDKSGLPSDRFSAERTGGSVSTLTIQRTQQEDSAVYLCASSLYVTGTSQNEQFFGPGTRLTVL.

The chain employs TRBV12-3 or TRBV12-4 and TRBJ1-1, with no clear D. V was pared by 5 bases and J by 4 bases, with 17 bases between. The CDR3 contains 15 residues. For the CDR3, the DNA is TGTGCCAGCAGTCTCCGGGCCCCGAGGACCACTGAAGCTTTCTTT. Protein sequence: CASSLRAPRTTEAFF.

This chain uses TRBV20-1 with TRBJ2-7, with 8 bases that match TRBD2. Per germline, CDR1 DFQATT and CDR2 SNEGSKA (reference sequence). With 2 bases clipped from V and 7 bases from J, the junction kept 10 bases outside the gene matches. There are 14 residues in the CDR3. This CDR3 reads CSARSTGGVWEQYF. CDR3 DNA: TGCAGTGCTAGATCAACGGGAGGGGTCTGGGAGCAGTACTTC.

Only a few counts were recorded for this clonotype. CDR3 bases: TGTGCCACCAGGGGACGGGACGCCTACAATGAGCAGTTCTTC. This codes for CATRGRDAYNEQFF. The chain couples TRBV15 to TRBJ2-1; D might be TRBD1 or TRBD2, each matching 5 bases. The germline V and J ends were trimmed by 6 bases and 2 bases, with 11 bases remaining between them. Germline V gene sequence: CDR1 LNHNV, CDR2 YYDKDF (reference sequence). CDR3 size: 14 residues.

In DNA form, the CDR3 reads TGCAGCTCTAACCCGGGACAGAGCACAGATACGCAGTATTTT. Residues: CSSNPGQSTDTQYF. This chain links TRBV29-1 with TRBJ2-3; 7 bases fit TRBD1. The trim removed 8 bases at V and 0 bases at J, leaving 8 bases unmatched. Per the germline V gene, CDR1 is SQVTM and CDR2 is ANQGSEA. The CDR3 covers 14 residues.

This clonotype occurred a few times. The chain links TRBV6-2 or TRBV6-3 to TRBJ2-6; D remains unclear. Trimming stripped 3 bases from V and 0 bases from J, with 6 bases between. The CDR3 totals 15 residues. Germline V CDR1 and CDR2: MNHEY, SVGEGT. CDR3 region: CASSYMSSGANVLTF. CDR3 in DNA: TGTGCCAGCAGTTATATGAGCTCTGGGGCCAACGTCCTGACTTTC.

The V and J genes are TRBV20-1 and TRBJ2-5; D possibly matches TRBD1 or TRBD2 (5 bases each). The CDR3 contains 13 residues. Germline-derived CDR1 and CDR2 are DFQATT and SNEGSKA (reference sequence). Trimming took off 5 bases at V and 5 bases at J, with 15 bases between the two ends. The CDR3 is CSAPLGEGETQYF. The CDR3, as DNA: TGCAGTGCTCCTCTCGGCGAGGGGGAGACCCAGTACTTC.

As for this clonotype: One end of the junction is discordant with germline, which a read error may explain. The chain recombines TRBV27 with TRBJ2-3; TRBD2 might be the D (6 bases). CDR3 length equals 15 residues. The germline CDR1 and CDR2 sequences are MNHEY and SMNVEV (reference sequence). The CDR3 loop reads CASSQTPGLAHTQCF. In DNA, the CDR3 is TGTGCCAGCAGTCAAACCCCGGGACTGGCCCATACGCAGTGTTTT.

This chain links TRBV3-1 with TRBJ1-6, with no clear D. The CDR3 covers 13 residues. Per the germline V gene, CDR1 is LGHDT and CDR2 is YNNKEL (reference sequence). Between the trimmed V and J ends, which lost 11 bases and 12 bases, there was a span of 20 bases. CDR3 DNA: TGTGCCGCGGCAAAGGACCTTGGGCTACCCCTCCACTTT. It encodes CAAAKDLGLPLHF.

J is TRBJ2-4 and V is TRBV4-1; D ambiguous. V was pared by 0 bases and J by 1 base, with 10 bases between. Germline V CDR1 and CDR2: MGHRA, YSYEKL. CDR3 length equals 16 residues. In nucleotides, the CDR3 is TGCGCCAGCAGCCAAGAGTGGTTCTCCGCCAAAAACATTCAGTACTTC. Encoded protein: CASSQEWFSAKNIQYF.

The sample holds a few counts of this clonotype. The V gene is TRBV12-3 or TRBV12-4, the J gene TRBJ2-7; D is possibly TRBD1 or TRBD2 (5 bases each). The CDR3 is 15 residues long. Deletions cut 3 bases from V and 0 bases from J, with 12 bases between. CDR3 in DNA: TGTGCCAGCAGTTTGAAGAGGGGAAACTCCTACGAGCAGTACTTC. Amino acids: CASSLKRGNSYEQYF.

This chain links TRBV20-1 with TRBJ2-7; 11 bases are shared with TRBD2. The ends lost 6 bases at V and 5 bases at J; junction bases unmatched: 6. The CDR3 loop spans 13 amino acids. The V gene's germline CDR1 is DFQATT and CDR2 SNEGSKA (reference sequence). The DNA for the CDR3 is TGCAGTGCGCTAGCGGGGGGCGTAGACGAGCAGTACTTC. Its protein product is CSALAGGVDEQYF.

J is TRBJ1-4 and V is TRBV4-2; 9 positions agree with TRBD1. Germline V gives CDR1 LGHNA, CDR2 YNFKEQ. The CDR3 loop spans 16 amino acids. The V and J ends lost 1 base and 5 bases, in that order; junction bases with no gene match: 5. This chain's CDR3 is CASSQARGQGNEKLFF. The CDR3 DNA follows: TGTGCCAGCAGCCAAGCCCGCGGACAGGGGAATGAAAAACTGTTTTTT.

The CDR3 protein is CASSPPDNYGYTF. In nucleotides, the CDR3 is TGTGCCAGCTCACCACCTGACAACTATGGCTACACCTTC. V is TRBV18 and J is TRBJ1-2; no clear D gene. Germline V CDR1 and CDR2: KGHSH, LQKENI. The germline V and J ends were trimmed by 0 bases and 2 bases, with 4 bases remaining between them. This CDR3 comprises 13 residues.

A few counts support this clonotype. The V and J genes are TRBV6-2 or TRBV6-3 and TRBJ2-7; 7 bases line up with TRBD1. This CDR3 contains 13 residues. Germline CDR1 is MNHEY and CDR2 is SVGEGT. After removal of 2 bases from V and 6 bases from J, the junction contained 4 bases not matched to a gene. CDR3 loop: CASSYPTGREQYF. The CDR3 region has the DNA TGTGCCAGCAGTTACCCGACAGGGCGCGAGCAGTACTTC.

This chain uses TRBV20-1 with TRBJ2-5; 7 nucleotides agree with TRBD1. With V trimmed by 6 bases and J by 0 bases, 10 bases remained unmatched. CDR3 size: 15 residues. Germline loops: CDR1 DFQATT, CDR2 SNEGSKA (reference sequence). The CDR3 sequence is CSATGQSWYQETQYF. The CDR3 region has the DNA TGCAGTGCAACGGGACAGTCTTGGTACCAAGAGACCCAGTACTTC.

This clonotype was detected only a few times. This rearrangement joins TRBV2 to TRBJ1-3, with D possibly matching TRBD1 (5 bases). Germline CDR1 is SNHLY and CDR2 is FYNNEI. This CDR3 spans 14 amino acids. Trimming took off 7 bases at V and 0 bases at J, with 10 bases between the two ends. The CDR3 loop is CASTRDRSGNTIYF. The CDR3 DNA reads TGTGCCAGCACGAGGGACCGCTCTGGAAACACCATATATTTT.

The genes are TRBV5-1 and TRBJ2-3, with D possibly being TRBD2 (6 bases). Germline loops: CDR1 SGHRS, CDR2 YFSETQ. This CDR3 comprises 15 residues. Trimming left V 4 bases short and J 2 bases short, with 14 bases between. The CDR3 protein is CASSTRDLSTDTQYF. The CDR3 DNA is TGCGCCAGCAGCACCCGGGACTTGTCCACAGATACGCAGTATTTT.

The CDR3 DNA is TGCAGCGTTGCACCGGGACAGGGGAAGCATGAGCAGTTCTTC. The encoded protein is CSVAPGQGKHEQFF. The V and J genes are TRBV29-1 and TRBJ2-5; TRBD1 matches at 10 bases. Near its end, the DNA agrees better with TRBJ2-1, so the J call may be wrong. The CDR3 runs 14 residues. Germline V gives CDR1 SQVTM, CDR2 ANQGSEA.

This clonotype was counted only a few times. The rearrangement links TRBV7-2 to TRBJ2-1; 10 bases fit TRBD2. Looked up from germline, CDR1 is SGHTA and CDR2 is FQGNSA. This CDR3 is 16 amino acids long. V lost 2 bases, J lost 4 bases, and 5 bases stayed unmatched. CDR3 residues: CASSLPPAGGYNEQFF. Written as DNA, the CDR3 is TGTGCCAGCAGCTTACCTCCAGCGGGGGGGTACAATGAGCAGTTCTTC. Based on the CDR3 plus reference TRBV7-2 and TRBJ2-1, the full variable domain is GAGVSQSPSNKVTEKGKDVELRCDPISGHTALYWYRQSLGQGLEFLIYFQGNSAPDKSGLPSDRFSAERTGGSVSTLTIQRTQQEDSAVYLCASSLPPAGGYNEQFFGPGTRLTVL.